The sequence of this T cell receptor (beta chain) was determined in a study of T cells in Graves' hyperthyroidism and ophthalmopathy. The CDR3 runs to 11 residues. The J segment lost 11 bases and the V segment lost 4 bases, leaving 2 bases of the junction unmatched. General study points: Before onset, ophthalmopathy was predicted by the model a median around 6 months earlier.

Recently diagnosed hyperthyroidism of less than 2 months' duration affected patients aged 18 to 65. Based on clinical symptoms, serum thyroxine and TRAb, thyroid ultrasound and orbital computed tomography, diagnoses were reached. There were TCR beta CDR3 regions amplified from RNA transcripts. The HTBI primer set drove a first-round RT-PCR of the TCR CDR3. TCRdb redid the calling of the multiplex PCR reads with MiXCR, one entry per CDR3 protein. In the table there are under 350,000 distinct CDR3 sequences, about 21% of which are singletons. This clonotype has a count of ten or more. Its antigen is not identified.

The sequence came from a woman in her 50s with Graves' hyperthyroidism. The chain combines TRBV12-3 or TRBV12-4 with TRBJ1-1; 9 nucleotides agree with TRBD1. Input material: blood. In nucleotides, the CDR3 is TGTGCCAGCAGTTCACAGGGGGCCGCTTTCTTT. Protein: CASSSQGAAFF.